Presented here are 23 T cell receptor beta chains from one specimen sequenced in a study of regulatory T cells in long-lasting Graves disease. Building the TCR beta libraries relied on iRepertoire HTBI primers, and CDR3 regions underwent Arm-PCR. TCRdb passed the multiplex PCR reads through MiXCR, listing each CDR3 protein once. The data hold approximately 500,000 distinct CDR3 sequences, with approximately 21% observed a single time. Stated time point: persistent/refractory GD, antithyroid drugs over 5 years with positive TRAb. Generation of the TCR library employed RNA extracted from PBMCs. This specimen was peripheral blood mononuclear cells (PBMCs), taken when the disease was refractory, from a patient treated with antithyroid drugs. These TCRs come from a female donor with Graves disease.

This clonotype was counted a few times. The chain has TRBV24-1 and TRBJ2-1, with D perhaps TRBD1 (5 bases). The length of the CDR3 is 16 residues. V was clipped by 1 base and J by 5 bases, with 14 bases between them. Germline V gene lookup returns CDR1 KGHDR and CDR2 SFDVKD. CDR3 DNA: TGTGCCACCAGTGATTTTGTCAATGGGGCACACAATGAGCAGTTCTTC. Amino acids: CATSDFVNGAHNEQFF.

For this clonotype: A read error may produce the germline difference seen at one junction end. This chain uses TRBV28 with TRBJ1-1, with 7 bases fitting TRBD1. This CDR3 has 14 residues. The germline V gene has CDR1 MDHEN and CDR2 SYDVKM. The CDR3 bases are TGTGCCAGCATTGGTAGGGGGCGCGGAACTGAAGCTTCCTTT. It yields the protein CASIGRGRGTEASF. The variable domain in full, completed from reference TRBV28 and TRBJ1-1, reads DVKVTQSSRYLVKRTGEKVFLECVQDMDHENMFWYRQDPGLGLRLIYFSYDVKMKEKGDIPEGYSVSREKKERFSLILESASTNQTSMYLCASIGRGRGTEASFGQGTRLTVV.

The CDR3 DNA follows: TGTGCCAGCAGTTACGGGGACCCGAGCTCCTATAATTCACCCCTCCACTTT. Translation gives CASSYGDPSSYNSPLHF. This chain connects TRBV6-5 to TRBJ1-6; maybe TRBD1 (5 bases). Germline loops: CDR1 MNHEY, CDR2 SVGAGI. This CDR3 is 17 amino acids long. Trimming pared 2 bases from V and 0 bases from J, leaving 11 bases between.

The table lists this clonotype with many counts. This chain links TRBV11-2 with TRBJ1-5; possibly TRBD1 for D (6 bases). The CDR3 totals 16 residues. The ends were cut back, 5 bases at V and 0 bases at J, with 14 bases in the middle. Germline assignment: CDR1 SGHAT and CDR2 FQNNGV. For the CDR3, the DNA is TGTGCCAGCAGCCTAGGACAGTCATATAGCAATCAGCCCCAGCATTTT. This gives the protein CASSLGQSYSNQPQHF.

Only a few counts were recorded for this clonotype. The rearrangement uses TRBV6-5 and TRBJ2-2; D possibly corresponds to TRBD2 (6 bases). V gave up 0 bases and J gave up 4 bases, with 12 bases separating them. CDR1 and CDR2 from the germline V gene are MNHEY and SVGAGI. This CDR3 has 16 residues. CDR3 region: CASSYSAGSGTGELFF. The DNA for the CDR3 is TGTGCCAGCAGTTACTCGGCCGGGAGCGGCACCGGGGAGCTGTTTTTT.

V usage is TRBV27 and J usage is TRBJ2-2; D call uncertain. The V gene lost 7 bases and the J gene lost 5 bases, with 20 bases spanning the gap. The CDR3 loop spans 16 amino acids. Germline CDR1 reads MNHEY; CDR2 reads SMNVEV (reference sequence). The CDR3: CASTPARPAATGELFF. The CDR3 DNA sequence: TGTGCCAGCACCCCAGCGAGGCCGGCCGCGACCGGGGAGCTGTTTTTT.

The chain carries TRBV19 and TRBJ2-5; TRBD1 aligns across 8 bases. After removal of 7 bases from V and 5 bases from J, the junction contained 9 bases not matched to a gene. Germline loops: CDR1 LNHDA, CDR2 SQIVND (reference sequence). The CDR3 runs 14 residues. The CDR3 DNA sequence: TGTGCCAGTAAGGGCAGGGGGCCCTTGGAGACCCAGTACTTC. It encodes CASKGRGPLETQYF.

This clonotype was found once. With a much larger clone just one base away, this may be a read error. This is likely a read error, given that the CDR3 carries no conserved phenylalanine or tryptophan at its end. The V call is TRBV29-1, the J call TRBJ2-7; D is undetermined. V was shortened by 4 bases and J by 2 bases, with 9 bases between the two germline ends. This CDR3 spans 12 amino acids. Germline V lookup: CDR1 SQVTM, CDR2 ANQGSEA. The CDR3 here is CSVGPEAYEQYL. DNA for the CDR3: TGCAGCGTTGGCCCGGAAGCCTACGAGCAGTACCTC.

This clonotype was seen more than once but under ten times. The V gene is TRBV11-2, the J gene TRBJ2-5; the D is unclear. Trimming removed 2 bases at V and 0 bases at J, with 7 bases between. The germline V gene encodes CDR1 SGHAT and CDR2 FQNNGV. The CDR3 is made up of 14 amino acids. CDR3 amino acids: CASSLFAYQETQYF. DNA for the CDR3: TGTGCCAGCAGCTTATTCGCATACCAAGAGACCCAGTACTTC.

This clonotype was recorded many times. The chain couples TRBV29-1 to TRBJ1-1, with D uncertain. The CDR3 runs 11 residues. Germline V gene lookup returns CDR1 SQVTM and CDR2 ANQGSEA. V lost 3 bases and J 11 bases, leaving 13 bases between the germline ends. Written as DNA, the CDR3 is TGCAGCGTTGACCGGAGGAGGGAGGCTTTCTTT. It encodes CSVDRRREAFF.

The chain has TRBV19 and TRBJ2-7, with no clear D. The V gene's germline CDR1 is LNHDA and CDR2 SQIVND (reference sequence). The CDR3 sequence is 9 residues long. The ends were cut back, 5 bases at V and 6 bases at J, with 2 bases in the middle. The CDR3 region is CASSAEQYF. DNA of the CDR3: TGTGCCAGTAGTGCCGAGCAGTACTTC.

The chain combines TRBV19 with TRBJ2-7; D gene ambiguous. Germline CDR1 is LNHDA and CDR2 is SQIVND (reference sequence). CDR3 length: 15 amino acids. Trimming took 3 bases from V and 0 from J, leaving 12 bases between them. The CDR3 loop reads CASSISMHSSYEQYF. CDR3 in DNA: TGTGCCAGTAGTATTAGTATGCACAGCTCCTACGAGCAGTACTTC.

This sequence joins TRBV19 and TRBJ1-1, with TRBD1 as a possible D gene (6 bases). V shed 3 bases and J shed 4 bases, with 12 bases lying between them. This CDR3 is 14 amino acids long. CDR1 is LNHDA and CDR2 is SQIVND in the germline V gene (reference sequence). The CDR3 sequence is CASSIRGGSTEAFF. DNA of the CDR3: TGTGCCAGTAGTATCAGGGGCGGGAGCACTGAAGCTTTCTTT.

This clonotype was recorded at least ten times. The chain couples TRBV7-2 to TRBJ2-5, with D possibly matching TRBD1 (5 bases). The germline V and J ends were trimmed by 2 bases and 3 bases, with 7 bases remaining between them. The CDR3 consists of 13 residues. Germline CDR1 reads SGHTA; CDR2 reads FQGNSA. The CDR3, as DNA: TGTGCCAGCAGCTTATCCAGGGAAGAGACCCAGTACTTC. Translating gives CASSLSREETQYF.

This chain uses TRBV10-3 with TRBJ2-5, with D possibly TRBD2 on 6 matching bases. Per the germline V gene, CDR1 is ENHRY and CDR2 is SYGVKD. CDR3 length: 16 residues. Trimming shortened V by 5 bases and J by 5 bases, and 21 bases separated the two germline ends. CDR3 DNA sequence: TGTGCCATCAGTACCTCTTTGGCGGGGCTGAATGAGACCCAGTACTTC. Amino acids: CAISTSLAGLNETQYF.

The gene calls are TRBV5-6 and TRBJ2-7; no clear D. Germline V CDR1 and CDR2: SGHDT, YYEEEE. CDR3 length: 14 amino acids. With 4 bases removed from V and 3 bases from J, the gap between germline ends came to 14 bases. DNA of the CDR3: TGTGCCAGCAGCGCCACCGGTGTGGGCTACGAGCAGTACTTC. Translated: CASSATGVGYEQYF.

This clonotype came up many times. CDR3 residues: CASALMNTEAFF. The CDR3 DNA reads as TGTGCCAGCGCACTCATGAACACTGAAGCTTTCTTT. This rearrangement joins TRBV7-8 to TRBJ1-1, with unresolved D. The germline CDR1 and CDR2 sequences are SGHVS and FQNEAQ. This CDR3 has 12 amino acids. V lost 8 bases to trimming and J lost 0 bases, with 7 bases between them.

Concerning this clonotype: This sequence may be a read error, since a much larger clone differs from it by one base. CDR3 nucleotide sequence: TGTGCCAGCAGTCGACGGCCCCGAGAGACCCAGTACTTC. It yields the protein CASSRRPRETQYF. V usage is TRBV12-3 or TRBV12-4 and J usage is TRBJ2-5; no definite D call. Deletions cut 5 bases from V and 4 bases from J, with 11 bases between. CDR3 length equals 13 residues.

This clonotype came up many times. The chain combines TRBV6-5 with TRBJ1-1; TRBD1 matches at 7 bases. The CDR3 totals 16 residues. J lost 0 bases, V lost 2 bases, and 6 bases had no gene match. From germline, CDR1 is MNHEY and CDR2 SVGAGI. The CDR3 DNA is TGTGCCAGCAGTTACGCACAGGGGTATATGAACACTGAAGCTTTCTTT. This sequence encodes CASSYAQGYMNTEAFF.

The chain combines TRBV28 with TRBJ1-5; D is uncertain. With 5 bases removed from V and 3 bases from J, the gap between germline ends came to 8 bases. The CDR3 length is 13 residues. Per germline, CDR1 MDHEN and CDR2 SYDVKM. The CDR3 nucleotides read TGTGCCAGCAGTCTCGACAACAATCAGCCCCAGCATTTT. Translated, it gives CASSLDNNQPQHF.

Many counts were recorded for this clonotype. The chain carries TRBV25-1 and TRBJ2-5, with D possibly matching TRBD2 (6 bases). The V end lost 4 bases, the J end lost 5 bases, and 14 bases lay between the germline ends. The germline V gene has CDR1 MGHDK and CDR2 SYGVNS. The CDR3 has 14 amino acids. DNA for the CDR3: TGTGCCAGCAGTGGTTATTGGGGGGACGAGACCCAGTACTTC. Its translation is CASSGYWGDETQYF. The complete variable domain, with remaining parts taken from reference TRBV25-1 and TRBJ2-5, reads EADIYQTPRYLVIGTGKKITLECSQTMGHDKMYWYQQDPGMELHLIHYSYGVNSTEKGDLSSESTVSRIRTEHFPLTLESARPSHTSQYLCASSGYWGDETQYFGPGTRLLVL.

This clonotype was counted only a few times. As DNA, the CDR3 is TGTGCCAGCAGAACGACAGCCACGAACACCGGGGAGCTGTTTTTT. Its translation: CASRTTATNTGELFF. The chain is built from TRBV7-9 and TRBJ2-2, with D possibly matching TRBD1 (5 bases). The CDR3 is 15 amino acids. The V gene lost 6 bases and the J gene lost 0 bases, with 11 bases spanning the gap. Germline V gives CDR1 SEHNR, CDR2 FQNEAQ (reference sequence).

The table lists this clonotype with a few counts. The chain joins TRBV6-2 or TRBV6-3 to TRBJ2-7, with 12 bases that match TRBD1. Trimming at V came to 2 bases and at J to 5 bases, leaving 1 base not matched to a gene. CDR1 MNHEY and CDR2 SVGEGT come from the germline V gene. This CDR3 spans 14 amino acids. The CDR3 sequence is CASSYGTGGDEQYF. The DNA of the CDR3 is TGTGCCAGCAGTTACGGGACAGGGGGCGACGAGCAGTACTTC.